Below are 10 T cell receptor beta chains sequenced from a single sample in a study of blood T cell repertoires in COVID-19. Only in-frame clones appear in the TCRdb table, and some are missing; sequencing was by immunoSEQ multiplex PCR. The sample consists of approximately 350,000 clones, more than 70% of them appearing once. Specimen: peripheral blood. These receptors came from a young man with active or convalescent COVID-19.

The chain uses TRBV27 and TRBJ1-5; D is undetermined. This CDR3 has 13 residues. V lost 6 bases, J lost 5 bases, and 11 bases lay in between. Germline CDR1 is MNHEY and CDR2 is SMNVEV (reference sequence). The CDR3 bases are TGTGCCAGCAGCACGAGACGGGATCAGCCCCAGCATTTT. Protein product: CASSTRRDQPQHF.

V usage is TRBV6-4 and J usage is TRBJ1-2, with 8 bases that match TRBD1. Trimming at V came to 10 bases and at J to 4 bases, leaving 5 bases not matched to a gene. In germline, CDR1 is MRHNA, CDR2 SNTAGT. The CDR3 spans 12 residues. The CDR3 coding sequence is TGTGCCACTCTACAGGGGGGCTATGGCTACACCTTC. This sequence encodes CATLQGGYGYTF.

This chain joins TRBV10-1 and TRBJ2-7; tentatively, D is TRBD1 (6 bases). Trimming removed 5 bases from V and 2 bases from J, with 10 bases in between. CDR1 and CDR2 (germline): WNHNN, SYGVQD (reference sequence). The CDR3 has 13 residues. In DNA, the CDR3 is TGCGCCAGCAGTCCGGACAGTCCCTACGAGCAGTACTTC. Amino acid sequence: CASSPDSPYEQYF.

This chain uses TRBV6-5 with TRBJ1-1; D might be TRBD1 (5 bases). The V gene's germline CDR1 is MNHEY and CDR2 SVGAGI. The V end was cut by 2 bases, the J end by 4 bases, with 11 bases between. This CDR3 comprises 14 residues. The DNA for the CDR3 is TGTGCCAGCAGTTACCGCAGGGAGGGCACTGAAGCTTTCTTT. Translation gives CASSYRREGTEAFF.

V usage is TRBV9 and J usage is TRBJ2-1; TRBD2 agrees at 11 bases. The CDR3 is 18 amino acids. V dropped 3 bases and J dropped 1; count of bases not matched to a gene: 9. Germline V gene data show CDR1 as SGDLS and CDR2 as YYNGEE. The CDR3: CASSGGTSGKGSYNEQFF. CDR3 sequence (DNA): TGTGCCAGCAGCGGCGGGACTAGCGGTAAGGGGTCCTACAATGAGCAGTTCTTC.

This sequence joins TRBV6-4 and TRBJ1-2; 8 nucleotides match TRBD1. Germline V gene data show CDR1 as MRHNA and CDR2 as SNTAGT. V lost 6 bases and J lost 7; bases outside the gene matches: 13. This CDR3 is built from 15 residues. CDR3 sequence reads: CASSTTTGDYIGYTF. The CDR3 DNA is TGTGCCAGCAGCACCACGACAGGGGACTATATTGGCTACACCTTC.

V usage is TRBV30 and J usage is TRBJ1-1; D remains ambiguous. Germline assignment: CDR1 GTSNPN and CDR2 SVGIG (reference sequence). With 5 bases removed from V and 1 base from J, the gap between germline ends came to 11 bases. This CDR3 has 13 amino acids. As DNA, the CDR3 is TGTGCCTGGGGAAATACACCGAACACTGAAGCTTTCTTT. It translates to CAWGNTPNTEAFF.

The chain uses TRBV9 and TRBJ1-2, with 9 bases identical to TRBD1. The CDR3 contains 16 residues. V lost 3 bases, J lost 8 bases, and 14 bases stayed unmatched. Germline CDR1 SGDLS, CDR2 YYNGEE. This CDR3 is CASSATGTGKAKGYTF. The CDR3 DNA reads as TGTGCCAGCAGCGCCACCGGGACAGGGAAGGCGAAGGGCTACACCTTC.

The DNA for the CDR3 is TGTGCCAGCAGCCAAGATTTGAGGTCACCCCTCCACTTT. Translated, it gives CASSQDLRSPLHF. The rearrangement uses TRBV3-1 (or the pseudogene TRBV3-2) and TRBJ1-6; D call uncertain. Germline CDR1 and CDR2: LGHDT and YNNKEL (reference sequence). With 0 bases removed from V and 10 bases from J, the gap between germline ends came to 7 bases. The CDR3 totals 13 residues.

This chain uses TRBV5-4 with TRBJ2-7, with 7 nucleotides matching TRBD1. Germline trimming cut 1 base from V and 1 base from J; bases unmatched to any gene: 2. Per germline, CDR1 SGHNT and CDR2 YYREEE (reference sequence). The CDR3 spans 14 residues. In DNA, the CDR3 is TGTGCCAGCAGCTTGCAGGGGGAATCCTACGAGCAGTACTTC. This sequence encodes CASSLQGESYEQYF.